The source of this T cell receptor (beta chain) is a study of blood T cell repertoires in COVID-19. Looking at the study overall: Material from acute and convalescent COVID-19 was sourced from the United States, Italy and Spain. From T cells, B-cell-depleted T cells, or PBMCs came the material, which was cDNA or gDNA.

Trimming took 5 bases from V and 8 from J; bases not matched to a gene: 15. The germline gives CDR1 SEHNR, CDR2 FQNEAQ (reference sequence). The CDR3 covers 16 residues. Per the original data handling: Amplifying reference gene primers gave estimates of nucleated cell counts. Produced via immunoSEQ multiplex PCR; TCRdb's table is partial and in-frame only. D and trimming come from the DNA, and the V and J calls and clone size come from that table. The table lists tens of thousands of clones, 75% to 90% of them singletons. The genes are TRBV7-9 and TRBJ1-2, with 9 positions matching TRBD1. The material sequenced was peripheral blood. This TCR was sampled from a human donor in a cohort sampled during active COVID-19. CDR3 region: CASSPGHSRDRDGYTF. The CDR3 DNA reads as TGTGCCAGCAGCCCAGGTCATTCCCGGGACAGGGACGGCTACACCTTC.